The 18 T cell receptor beta chains given below trace back to one sample, sequenced in a study of shared clonotypes between healthy human individuals. Method: immunoSEQ multiplex PCR; TCRdb's copy keeps in-frame clones and lacks some. Of 2 million to 2.5 million clones listed, roughly 91% are singletons. The naive CD8 subset, CD45RO-negative cells positively selected for CCR7, excluded terminally differentiated effector memory CD45RA+ cells. Sequencing was carried out using naive CD8+ T cells from PBMCs. The source of these receptors is a man in his late teens or twenties in good health. Some clones in this sample may be carry-over from other donors' samples.

J is TRBJ2-7 and V is TRBV10-3; 7 bases line up with TRBD1. Germline-derived CDR1 and CDR2 are ENHRY and SYGVKD. The ends lost 4 bases at V and 3 bases at J; junction bases unmatched: 9. The CDR3 extends over 15 amino acids. CDR3 region: CAISVPSGTDYEQYF. The CDR3 DNA sequence: TGTGCCATCAGTGTACCATCCGGGACAGACTACGAGCAGTACTTC.

This chain links TRBV5-1 with TRBJ2-6; 12 nucleotides match TRBD2. This CDR3 region has 18 residues. Trimming cost V 4 bases and J 2 bases; bases outside gene matches: 7. CDR1 and CDR2 from the germline V gene are SGHRS and YFSETQ. CDR3 protein: CASSPTSGRFPGANVLTF. Written as DNA, the CDR3 is TGCGCCAGCAGCCCGACTAGCGGGAGATTCCCTGGGGCCAACGTCCTGACTTTC.

The rearrangement uses TRBV6-1 and TRBJ2-3; maybe TRBD1 (6 bases). This CDR3 comprises 15 residues. V lost 4 bases, J lost 5 bases, and 16 bases lay in between. Germline V gives CDR1 MNHNS, CDR2 SASEGT. CDR3 nucleotides: TGTGCCAGCAGTGGTAGGGCAGGGGCAGAAGATACGCAGTATTTT. It yields the protein CASSGRAGAEDTQYF.

The chain couples TRBV9 to TRBJ1-5; 9 nucleotides agree with TRBD1. The CDR3 has 19 residues. CDR1 SGDLS and CDR2 YYNGEE come from the germline V gene. Germline trimming cut 3 bases from V and 2 bases from J; bases unmatched to any gene: 15. The CDR3 sequence is CASSEGTGPTQRGNQPQHF. CDR3 in DNA: TGTGCCAGCAGCGAGGGGACAGGGCCAACTCAGCGGGGCAATCAGCCCCAGCATTTT.

This chain links TRBV9 with TRBJ2-1; D is possibly TRBD2 (5 bases). Trimming took off 3 bases at V and 8 bases at J, with 21 bases between the two ends. There are 16 residues in the CDR3. CDR1 SGDLS and CDR2 YYNGEE come from the germline V gene. The CDR3 is CASSGTRLRPGDEQFF. CDR3 sequence (DNA): TGTGCCAGCAGCGGTACTAGGCTTAGGCCCGGCGATGAGCAGTTCTTC.

The CDR3 region has the DNA TGTGCCAGCAGTTTGGGTAGCGGGAGCTCCTACGAGCAGTACTTC. It yields the protein CASSLGSGSSYEQYF. The chain carries TRBV27 and TRBJ2-7, with 9 bases matching TRBD2. The CDR3 extends over 15 amino acids. The junction had 3 bases not matched to a gene; V was cut back by 3 bases and J by 0 bases. Germline V gene lookup returns CDR1 MNHEY and CDR2 SMNVEV (reference sequence).

V usage is TRBV15 and J usage is TRBJ2-7, with 13 positions matching TRBD2. The germline V gene encodes CDR1 LNHNV and CDR2 YYDKDF (reference sequence). The CDR3 extends over 18 amino acids. V was clipped by 0 bases and J by 3 bases; unmatched bases: 8. In DNA form, the CDR3 reads TGTGCCACCAGCAGAGATCGTGGACTAGCGGGAGAAGGCTACGAGCAGTACTTC. It translates to CATSRDRGLAGEGYEQYF.

The chain carries TRBV7-3 and TRBJ2-2; D not resolved. The V end was cut by 5 bases, the J end by 6 bases, with 10 bases between. This CDR3 spans 13 amino acids. CDR1 and CDR2 from the germline V gene are SGHTA and FQGTGA. The CDR3 region is CASSPTASGELFF. CDR3 nucleotide sequence: TGTGCCAGCAGCCCAACAGCGTCCGGGGAGCTGTTTTTT.

As for this clone: Other DNA sequences in the same sample also yield this CDR3. This chain links TRBV6-1 with TRBJ2-7, with TRBD2 matching over 11 bases. The trim removed 1 base at V and 1 base at J, leaving 0 bases unmatched. The CDR3 runs 15 residues. Germline V gene data show CDR1 as MNHNS and CDR2 as SASEGT. DNA of the CDR3: TGTGCCAGCAGTGAAGGGACTAGCGGGTCCTACGAGCAGTACTTC. Translating it yields CASSEGTSGSYEQYF.

The rearrangement links TRBV5-4 to TRBJ2-3; possible D gene TRBD1, 5 bases. Deletions cut 2 bases from V and 2 bases from J, with 12 bases between. The CDR3 totals 15 residues. The germline V gene has CDR1 SGHNT and CDR2 YYREEE (reference sequence). CDR3 amino acids: CASSFEDIYTDTQYF. CDR3 nucleotides: TGTGCCAGCAGCTTCGAGGACATATACACAGATACGCAGTATTTT.

V usage is TRBV19 and J usage is TRBJ2-1; 8 bases are a match to TRBD1. The CDR3 has 14 amino acids. In germline, CDR1 is LNHDA, CDR2 SQIVND (reference sequence). After removal of 5 bases from V and 8 bases from J, the junction contained 8 bases not matched to a gene. The CDR3 nucleotides are TGTGCCAGTAGTCAGGGGGCAACGATATATGAGCAGTTCTTC. Its translation is CASSQGATIYEQFF.

The chain combines TRBV27 with TRBJ2-6; D is undetermined. V shed 6 bases and J shed 4 bases, with 10 bases lying between them. Germline V gene data show CDR1 as MNHEY and CDR2 as SMNVEV (reference sequence). This CDR3 is built from 14 residues. The chain's CDR3 is CASSVLLGANVLTF. The CDR3 DNA reads TGTGCCAGCAGCGTGCTTCTCGGGGCCAACGTCCTGACTTTC.

The chain is built from TRBV9 and TRBJ2-5; 10 positions match TRBD1. V lost 3 bases, J lost 5 bases, and 7 bases stayed unmatched. CDR1 and CDR2 (germline): SGDLS, YYNGEE. The CDR3 is made up of 15 amino acids. The CDR3 region is CASSGTGGKAETQYF. DNA of the CDR3: TGTGCCAGCAGCGGGACAGGGGGGAAGGCGGAGACCCAGTACTTC.

V gene TRBV28 combines with J gene TRBJ2-7; D not certain. CDR3 length equals 14 residues. Germline V gives CDR1 MDHEN, CDR2 SYDVKM. The V end was cut by 3 bases, the J end by 5 bases, with 14 bases between. CDR3 protein: CASSFYGVLHEQYF. The CDR3 nucleotides read TGTGCCAGCAGTTTTTATGGGGTTCTCCACGAGCAGTACTTC.

The chain has TRBV6-5 and TRBJ2-3; D is unclear. V was clipped by 2 bases and J by 0 bases, with 9 bases between them. The CDR3 covers 15 residues. CDR1 and CDR2 from the germline V gene are MNHEY and SVGAGI. CDR3 bases: TGTGCCAGCAGTTACGGCCTGGAGAGCACAGATACGCAGTATTTT. This codes for CASSYGLESTDTQYF.

The V and J genes are TRBV19 and TRBJ1-5; the D gene is possibly TRBD1 (5 bases). Germline CDR1 is LNHDA and CDR2 is SQIVND (reference sequence). With 3 bases removed from V and 7 bases from J, the gap between germline ends came to 22 bases. The CDR3 has 17 residues. The CDR3 region is CASSIVSGPRTSQPQHF. The CDR3 nucleotides read TGTGCCAGTAGTATTGTTTCGGGACCCCGGACATCCCAGCCCCAGCATTTT.

This clone occurred once. This rearrangement joins TRBV15 to TRBJ2-7; 11 nucleotides align to TRBD2. The trim removed 5 bases at V and 2 bases at J, leaving 5 bases unmatched. The CDR3 totals 15 residues. Per germline, CDR1 LNHNV and CDR2 YYDKDF (reference sequence). The CDR3 here is CATSHGTSGTYEQYF. The CDR3 bases are TGTGCCACCAGCCACGGGACTAGCGGAACCTACGAGCAGTACTTC.

This chain joins TRBV5-1 and TRBJ2-3; 9 bases fit TRBD1. CDR3 size: 15 residues. V was clipped by 4 bases and J by 0 bases; unmatched bases: 3. The V gene's germline CDR1 is SGHRS and CDR2 YFSETQ. The DNA for the CDR3 is TGCGCCAGCAGCACCGGGACAGGGAGCACAGATACGCAGTATTTT. It yields the protein CASSTGTGSTDTQYF.